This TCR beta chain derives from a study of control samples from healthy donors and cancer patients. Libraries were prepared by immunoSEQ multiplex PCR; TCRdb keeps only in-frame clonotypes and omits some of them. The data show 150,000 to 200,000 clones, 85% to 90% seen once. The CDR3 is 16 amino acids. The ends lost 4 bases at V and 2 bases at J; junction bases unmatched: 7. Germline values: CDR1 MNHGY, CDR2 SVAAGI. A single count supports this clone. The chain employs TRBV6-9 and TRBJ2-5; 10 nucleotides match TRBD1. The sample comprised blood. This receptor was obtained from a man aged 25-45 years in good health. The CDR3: CASSSLRDRGQETQYF. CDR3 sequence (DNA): TGTGCCAGCAGTTCCCTCCGGGACAGGGGACAAGAGACCCAGTACTTC.